One and the same sample provided the 4 T cell receptor beta chains below, sequenced in a study of shared clonotypes between healthy human individuals. Sequenced by immunoSEQ multiplex PCR; TCRdb stores in-frame clones only, minus some. This sample has around 2.5 million clones, with roughly 93% found just once. Sample: naive CD4+ T cells from PBMCs. This sample's subset: CD45RA+ positively selected. These receptors originate from a man between 18 and 29 years old in good health. Some clones in this sample may be carry-over from other donors' samples.

This chain uses TRBV19 with TRBJ2-1; TRBD2 agrees at 10 bases. The germline V gene encodes CDR1 LNHDA and CDR2 SQIVND (reference sequence). Trimming removed 6 bases from V and 8 bases from J; junction bases left unmatched: 7. The CDR3 is made up of 14 amino acids. This chain's CDR3 is CASRPSGSRHEQFF. CDR3 DNA sequence: TGTGCCAGTAGACCTAGCGGGAGCCGGCATGAGCAGTTCTTC.

The genes are TRBV28 and TRBJ1-5; possibly TRBD1 for D (5 bases). The CDR3 is made up of 15 amino acids. The germline V and J ends were trimmed by 6 bases and 2 bases, with 14 bases remaining between them. Germline V lookup: CDR1 MDHEN, CDR2 SYDVKM. The CDR3 DNA sequence: TGTGCCAGCAGCCCGGGACTCACTGGCAATCAGCCCCAGCATTTT. Translated: CASSPGLTGNQPQHF. Full variable domain (rest looked up from reference TRBV28 and TRBJ1-5): DVKVTQSSRYLVKRTGEKVFLECVQDMDHENMFWYRQDPGLGLRLIYFSYDVKMKEKGDIPEGYSVSREKKERFSLILESASTNQTSMYLCASSPGLTGNQPQHFGDGTRLSIL.

Comments on this clone: Other DNA sequences in the sample encode the same CDR3. The V call is TRBV7-2, the J call TRBJ2-5; a weak D match, TRBD1 (6 bases). V lost 2 bases to trimming and J lost 5 bases, with 6 bases between them. The CDR3 sequence is 12 residues long. Germline lookup yields CDR1 SGHTA and CDR2 FQGNSA. The CDR3 DNA is TGTGCCAGCAGCTTACAGGGGGAGACCCAGTACTTC. Its protein product is CASSLQGETQYF.

The genes are TRBV7-9 and TRBJ1-2, with 7 bases aligning to TRBD1. Trimming at V came to 3 bases and at J to 6 bases, leaving 10 bases not matched to a gene. Germline V gene data show CDR1 as SEHNR and CDR2 as FQNEAQ (reference sequence). The CDR3 spans 15 residues. CDR3 protein: CASSLGLRGINGYTF. In DNA form, the CDR3 reads TGTGCCAGCAGCTTGGGCCTCAGGGGGATTAATGGCTACACCTTC.